This is a list of T cell receptor beta chains from one sample in a study of OX40 agonist ivuxolimab in advanced cancers. Profiled with immunoSEQ multiplex PCR; TCRdb holds only in-frame clones, not every one. This repertoire shows roughly 56,000 clones, 70% to 90% found once; its top ten account for more than 0.5%. The starting material was CD4+ or CD8+ T cells sorted from blood, obtained in a trial of the OX40 agonist ivuxolimab. The receptors shown here come from an adult with an advanced solid tumor such as melanoma, head and neck, liver or kidney cancer. The CDR3 runs from the conserved cysteine through the conserved F or W. A D gene is named only where the DNA matches it firmly. Some rows have no size entry. The others give once, few or many, or a class for an expanded clone.

D gene,J gene,V gene,clone size,CDR3 DNA,CDR3 protein
.,TRBJ2-5,TRBV2,.,TGTGCCAGCAATAGTATAGCAGGGCAAGAGACCCAGTACTTC,CASNSIAGQETQYF
.,TRBJ1-3,TRBV5-4,.,TGTGCCAGCAGCGCCGGCGCTCTTGGAAACACCATATATTTT,CASSAGALGNTIYF
.,TRBJ1-3,TRBV29-1,.,TGCAGCGCCCGCCTGCGTGGGGACACCATATATTTT,CSARLRGDTIYF
TRBD2,TRBJ2-3,TRBV18,.,TGTGCCAGCTCACCCCTAGCGGGAGTCCTATCTACAGATACGCAGTATTTT,CASSPLAGVLSTDTQYF
.,TRBJ1-1,TRBV5-4,.,TGTGCCAGCAGCTTTGGGCAAAACACTGAAGCTTTCTTT,CASSFGQNTEAFF
.,TRBJ2-1,TRBV18,.,TGTGCCAGCTCACCACCCGAGAATGAGCAGTTCTTC,CASSPPENEQFF
TRBD2,TRBJ2-1,TRBV11-3,.,TGTGCCAGCAGCTTAGGAACGGGAGGTAGAAATGAGCAGTTCTTC,CASSLGTGGRNEQFF
TRBD2,TRBJ2-5,TRBV4-1,.,TGCGCCAGCCGACGCGTTTTTGAGCGGGAGGGCCGGGAGACCCAGTACTTC,CASRRVFEREGRETQYF
TRBD2,TRBJ2-3,TRBV11-2,.,TGTGCCAGCAGCTTAGGGTTAGCGGGAGGGCCGGGAACTTTT,CASSLGLAGGPGTF
TRBD1,TRBJ1-2,TRBV19,.,TGTGCCAGCCAGGGACAGCGACCTGGCTACACCTTC,CASQGQRPGYTF
.,TRBJ2-3,TRBV11-2,.,TGTGCCAGCAGCCCAAAAGTAGGCCAACTAGGCCCGCACACAGATACGCAGTATTTT,CASSPKVGQLGPHTDTQYF
.,TRBJ2-5,TRBV9,.,TGTGCCAGCAGCGTAGAGCTTTCTAGCCGCGAGACCCAGTACTTC,CASSVELSSRETQYF
TRBD1,TRBJ1-1,TRBV4-2,few,TGTGCCAGCAAGCTCAGGGGGCAGAACACTGAAGCTTTCTTT,CASKLRGQNTEAFF
.,TRBJ2-3,TRBV19,.,TGTGCCAGTAGTGGGCGGGACGCCGCTAGCACAGATACGCAGTATTTT,CASSGRDAASTDTQYF
TRBD2,TRBJ2-2,TRBV7-8,.,TGTGCCAGCAGCGTACTGGCGGGGACTAGCGGGAGGTCTACCGGGGAGCTGTTTTTT,CASSVLAGTSGRSTGELFF
.,TRBJ2-3,TRBV5-1,.,TGCGCCAGCAGCTTCGGGCCGGCAGATACGCAGTATTTT,CASSFGPADTQYF
TRBD1,TRBJ2-3,TRBV7-6,.,TGTGCCAGCAGCTTAGAGGGAGTCTCTCCGCCCGGGACAGTATACACAGATACGCAGTATTTT,CASSLEGVSPPGTVYTDTQYF
TRBD1,TRBJ2-7,TRBV4-2,.,TGTGCCAGCGGACTACATGGGGGACAGGGGGTCAACGAGCAGTACTTC,CASGLHGGQGVNEQYF
TRBD2,TRBJ2-2,TRBV11-2,once,TGTGCCAGCAGCCAACGACTGGGACTAGCGGGGACCGGGGAGCTGTTTTTT,CASSQRLGLAGTGELFF
TRBD2,TRBJ2-7,TRBV5-1,.,TGCGCCAGCAGCCGCGGGGGGAACGAGCAGTACTTC,CASSRGGNEQYF
.,TRBJ2-3,TRBV6-5,.,TGTGCCAGCAGCTCGGGGATGACAGATACGCAGTATTTT,CASSSGMTDTQYF
.,TRBJ2-4,TRBV6-1,.,TGTGCCAGCAGTGAAGGGGAGGCGAGGTTAGGTCAGAAAAACATTCAGTACTTC,CASSEGEARLGQKNIQYF
.,TRBJ1-2,TRBV19,.,TGTGCCAGTACAGCGGGACATTTTAACTATGGCTACACCTTC,CASTAGHFNYGYTF
.,TRBJ1-5,TRBV7-2,once,TGTGCCAGCAGCTTAGACAGGAATAGCAATCAGCCCCAGCATTTT,CASSLDRNSNQPQHF
TRBD2,TRBJ2-1,TRBV9,.,TGTGCCAGCAGCATCCCCGGGGGGTACAATGAGCAGTTCTTC,CASSIPGGYNEQFF
.,TRBJ2-7,TRBV28,.,TGTGCCACCTCCGGGGGTCTCTCCTACGAGCAGTACTTC,CATSGGLSYEQYF
.,TRBJ2-3,TRBV28,once,TGTGCCAGCAGTTTAGGCGGACCCCAGATGCAGTATTTT,CASSLGGPQMQYF
.,TRBJ1-1,TRBV28,.,TGTGCCAGCAGTTTACTAGGTGGGACTGAAGCTTTCTTT,CASSLLGGTEAFF
.,TRBJ2-5,TRBV11-3,.,TGTGCCAGCAGCTTACAAGAGACCCAGTACTTC,CASSLQETQYF
TRBD2,TRBJ2-1,TRBV7-2,.,TGTGCCAGCAGCTTGACTAGCCTATCCTACAATGAGCAGTTCTTC,CASSLTSLSYNEQFF
.,TRBJ2-1,TRBV28,.,TGTGCCAGCAGTTTAAAGGGAATAGGACTAAGCTCCTACAATGAGCAGTTCTTC,CASSLKGIGLSSYNEQFF
.,TRBJ2-1,TRBV4-1,.,TGCGCCAGCAGCCAAGAAGCTGGCTACAATGAGCAGTTCTTC,CASSQEAGYNEQFF
.,TRBJ2-7,TRBV4-1,.,TGCGCCAGCAGCCAAGAGGAGGGGGGAGTCTACGAGCAGTACTTC,CASSQEEGGVYEQYF
TRBD2,TRBJ2-3,TRBV18,.,TGTGCCAGCTCACCACCGGGAGGGACGCAGTATTTT,CASSPPGGTQYF
TRBD2,TRBJ2-1,TRBV28,.,TGTGCCAGCAGTTTATCCCCACTAGCGGGGTTAGATGAGCAGTTCTTC,CASSLSPLAGLDEQFF
TRBD1,TRBJ1-2,TRBV2,few,TGTGCCAGCACAGGGGGATATGGCTACACCTTC,CASTGGYGYTF
TRBD1,TRBJ1-1,TRBV6-6,.,TGTGCCAGCACAAAAGGGACAGGTGACTATGGAGCTTTCTTT,CASTKGTGDYGAFF
.,TRBJ1-2,TRBV19,.,TGTGCCAGTAGAAGCGCACGCAGGACTAACTATGGCTACACCTTC,CASRSARRTNYGYTF
.,TRBJ1-2,TRBV20-1,.,TGCAGTGCTAGGAGGGCTGGCTACACCTTC,CSARRAGYTF